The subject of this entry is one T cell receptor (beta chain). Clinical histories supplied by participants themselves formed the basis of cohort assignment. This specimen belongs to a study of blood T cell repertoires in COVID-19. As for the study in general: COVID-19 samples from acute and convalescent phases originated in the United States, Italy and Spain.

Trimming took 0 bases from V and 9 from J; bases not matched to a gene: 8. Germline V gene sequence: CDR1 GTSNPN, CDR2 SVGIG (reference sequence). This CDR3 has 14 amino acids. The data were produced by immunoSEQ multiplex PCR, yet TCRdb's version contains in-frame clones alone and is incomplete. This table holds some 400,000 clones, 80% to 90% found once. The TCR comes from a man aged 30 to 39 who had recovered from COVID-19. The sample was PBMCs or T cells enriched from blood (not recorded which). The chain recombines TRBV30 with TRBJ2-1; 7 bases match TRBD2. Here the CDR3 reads CAWSVGGSLSEQFF. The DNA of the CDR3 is TGTGCCTGGAGTGTAGGCGGGAGTTTGAGTGAGCAGTTCTTC.